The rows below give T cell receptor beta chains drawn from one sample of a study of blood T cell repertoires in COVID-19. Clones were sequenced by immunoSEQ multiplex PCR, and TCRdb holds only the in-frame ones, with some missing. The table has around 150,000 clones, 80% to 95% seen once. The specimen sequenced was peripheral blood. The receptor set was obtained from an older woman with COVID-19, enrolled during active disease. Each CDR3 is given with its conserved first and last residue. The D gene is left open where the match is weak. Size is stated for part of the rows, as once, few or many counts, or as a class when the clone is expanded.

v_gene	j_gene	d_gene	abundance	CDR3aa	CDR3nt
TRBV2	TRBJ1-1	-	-	CASSGEVAPGTEAFF	TGTGCCAGCAGTGGAGAGGTAGCCCCGGGGACTGAAGCTTTCTTT
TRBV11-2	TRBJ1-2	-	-	CASSPHAGNYGYTF	TGTGCCAGCAGCCCCCACGCGGGGAACTATGGCTACACCTTC
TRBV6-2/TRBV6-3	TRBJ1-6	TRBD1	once	CASSGQEDSYNSPLHF	TGTGCCAGCAGTGGACAGGAGGACTCCTATAATTCACCCCTCCACTTT
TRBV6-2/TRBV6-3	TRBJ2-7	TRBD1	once	CASSYSSGQGSEQYF	TGTGCCAGCAGTTACTCTTCGGGACAGGGATCCGAGCAGTACTTC
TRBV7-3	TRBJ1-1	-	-	CASSFSSLGPGNTEAFF	TGTGCCAGCAGCTTCTCTTCCCTGGGTCCGGGTAACACTGAAGCTTTCTTT
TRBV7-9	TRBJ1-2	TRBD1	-	CASSPSGTGHRLNGYTF	TGTGCCAGCAGCCCCTCCGGGACAGGGCATAGGTTAAATGGCTACACCTTC
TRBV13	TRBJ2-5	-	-	CASSSDWEETQYF	TGTGCCAGCAGCTCGGACTGGGAAGAGACCCAGTACTTC
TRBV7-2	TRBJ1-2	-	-	CASSSGPFYGYTF	TGTGCCAGCAGCTCAGGCCCCTTCTATGGCTACACCTTC
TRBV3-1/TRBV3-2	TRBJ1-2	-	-	CASSRSGHNNDGYTF	TGTGCCAGCAGCCGGTCGGGACACAACAACGATGGCTACACCTTC
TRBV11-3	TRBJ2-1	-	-	CASSLVAGVFNEQFF	TGTGCCAGCAGCTTAGTTGCGGGCGTCTTCAATGAGCAGTTCTTC
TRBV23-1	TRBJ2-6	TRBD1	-	CASSHYEGARLIWANVLTF	TGCGCCAGCAGTCACTATGAGGGGGCCCGATTAATATGGGCCAACGTCCTGACTTTC
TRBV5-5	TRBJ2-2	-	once	CASSSIRGTNTGELFF	TGTGCCAGCAGTTCAATTCGGGGGACTAACACCGGGGAGCTGTTTTTT
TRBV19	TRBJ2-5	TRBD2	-	CASSIGSGLGETQYF	TGTGCCAGTAGTATTGGGTCGGGACTAGGGGAGACCCAGTACTTC
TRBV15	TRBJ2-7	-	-	CATSRVGGEEQYF	TGTGCCACCAGCAGAGTCGGGGGAGAGGAGCAGTACTTC
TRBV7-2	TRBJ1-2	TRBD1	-	CASSLGQGATYGYTF	TGTGCCAGCAGCTTAGGTCAGGGGGCGACCTATGGCTACACCTTC
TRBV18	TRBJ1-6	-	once	CASSPQQAGYNSPLHF	TGTGCCAGCTCACCACAGCAGGCAGGCTATAATTCACCCCTCCACTTT
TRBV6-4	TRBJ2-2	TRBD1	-	CASSGQGATGELFF	TGTGCCAGCAGTGGACAGGGGGCTACCGGGGAGCTGTTTTTT
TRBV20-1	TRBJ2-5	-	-	CSASRGGQETQYF	TGCAGTGCTAGTCGCGGCGGCCAAGAGACCCAGTACTTC
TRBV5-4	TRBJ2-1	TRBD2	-	CASSLVGLAGNIQFF	TGTGCCAGCAGCTTGGTTGGACTAGCGGGGAATATTCAGTTCTTC
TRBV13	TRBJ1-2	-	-	CASSLGRGATNYGYTF	TGTGCCAGCAGCTTAGGCCGCGGGGCGACTAACTATGGCTACACCTTC
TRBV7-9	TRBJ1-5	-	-	CASSLALGDSNQPQHF	TGTGCCAGCAGCTTAGCGCTGGGCGATAGCAATCAGCCCCAGCATTTT
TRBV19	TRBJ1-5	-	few	CASSPQGPQPQHF	TGTGCCAGTAGTCCACAGGGCCCCCAGCCCCAGCATTTT
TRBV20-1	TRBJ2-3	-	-	CSASGGGADTQDF	TGCAGTGCTAGTGGCGGAGGAGCAGATACGCAGGATTTT
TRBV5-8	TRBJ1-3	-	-	CASSLSGVAGNTIYF	TGTGCCAGCAGCTTGTCAGGGGTGGCCGGAAACACCATATATTTT
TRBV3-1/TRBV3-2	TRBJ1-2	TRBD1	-	CASSQDSDRGHGYTF	TGTGCCAGCAGCCAAGATAGCGACAGGGGCCATGGCTACACCTTC
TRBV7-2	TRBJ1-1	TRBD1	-	CASSRGVTGKANTEAFF	TGTGCCAGCAGCCGGGGCGTGACAGGGAAGGCGAACACTGAAGCTTTCTTT
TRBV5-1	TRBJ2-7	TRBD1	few	CASSLGGTGLDEQYF	TGCGCCAGCAGCTTGGGAGGGACAGGGTTGGACGAGCAGTACTTC
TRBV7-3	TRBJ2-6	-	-	CASTGASGANVLTF	TGTGCCAGTACAGGTGCCTCTGGGGCCAACGTCCTGACTTTC
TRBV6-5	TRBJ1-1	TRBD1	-	CASRDRGLMNTEAFF	TGTGCCAGCAGGGACAGGGGGCTCATGAACACTGAAGCTTTCTTT
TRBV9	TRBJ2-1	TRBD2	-	CASSPLFAGEYNEQFF	TGTGCCAGCAGCCCCCTGTTCGCGGGGGAGTACAATGAGCAGTTCTTC
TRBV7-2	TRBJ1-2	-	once	CASSSRGQGGYGYTF	TGTGCCAGCAGCTCACGTGGCCAAGGAGGCTATGGCTACACCTTC
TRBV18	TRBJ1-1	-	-	CASSERTRLNTEAFF	TGTGCCAGCTCAGAACGGACACGTTTGAACACTGAAGCTTTCTTT
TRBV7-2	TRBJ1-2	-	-	CASSSQGGFGYTF	TGTGCCAGCAGCTCTCAAGGCGGGTTCGGCTACACCTTC
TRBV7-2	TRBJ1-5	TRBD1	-	CASSLVDRGHQPQHF	TGTGCCAGCAGCTTAGTTGACAGGGGACATCAGCCCCAGCATTTT
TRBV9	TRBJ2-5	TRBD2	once	CASSVEASGVQETQYF	TGTGCCAGCAGCGTAGAGGCTAGCGGGGTCCAAGAGACCCAGTACTTC
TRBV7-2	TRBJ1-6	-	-	CASSLGQRNSPLHF	TGTGCCAGCAGCTTAGGACAGAGAAATTCACCCCTCCACTTT
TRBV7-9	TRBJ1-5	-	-	CASSRDFNQPQHF	TGTGCCAGCAGTCGGGACTTCAATCAGCCCCAGCATTTT
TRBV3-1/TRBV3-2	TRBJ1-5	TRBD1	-	CASSHGTGDQPQHF	TGTGCCAGCAGCCATGGGACAGGGGATCAGCCCCAGCATTTT
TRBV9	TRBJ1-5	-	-	CASSLQGTNQPQHF	TGTGCCAGCAGCCTACAGGGAACCAATCAGCCCCAGCATTTT
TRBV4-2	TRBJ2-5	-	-	CASSPSFGTTQETQYF	TGTGCCAGCAGCCCTTCATTCGGGACAACTCAAGAGACCCAGTACTTC
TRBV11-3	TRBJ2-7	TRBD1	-	CASSARTGADSEQYF	TGTGCCAGCAGCGCACGAACAGGGGCTGATAGCGAGCAGTACTTC
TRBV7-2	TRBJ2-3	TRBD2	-	CASSSGAGVTDTQYF	TGTGCCAGCAGCTCCGGGGCGGGGGTCACAGATACGCAGTATTTT
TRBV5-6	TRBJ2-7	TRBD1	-	CASSRDRGRGEQYF	TGTGCCAGCAGCCGGGACAGGGGGCGAGGCGAGCAGTACTTC
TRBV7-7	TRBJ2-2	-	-	CASSLGPVGSTGELFF	TGTGCTAGCAGCTTAGGGCCGGTGGGCTCGACCGGGGAGCTGTTTTTT
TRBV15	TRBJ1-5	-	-	CATSRGGGNQPQHF	TGTGCCACCAGCAGAGGGGGGGGCAATCAGCCCCAGCATTTT
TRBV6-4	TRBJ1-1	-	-	CASSHNNQAFF	TGTGCCAGCAGCCACAACAATCAGGCTTTCTTT
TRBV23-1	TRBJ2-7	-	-	CASSQSGGGPTGAYYEQYF	TGCGCCAGCAGTCAATCGGGGGGTGGCCCTACGGGTGCCTACTACGAGCAGTACTTC
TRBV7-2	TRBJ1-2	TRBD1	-	CASSQGAGGANYYGYTF	TGTGCCAGCAGCCAAGGGGCAGGGGGCGCGAATTACTATGGCTACACCTTC